This T cell receptor (beta chain) was recovered during a study of response to subunit inactivated influenza vaccine. Overall study findings and caveats: The authors proposed limited new T cell recruitment per seasonal influenza vaccination.

As regards this clonotype: Its antigen remains unknown.

TCRdb re-called the RT-PCR reads with MiXCR, one entry per CDR3 protein. The data show over 750,000 distinct CDR3 sequences, with about 20% seen just once and 10% held by the top ten. Germline-derived CDR1 and CDR2 are LNHNV and YYDKDF (reference sequence). Trimming removed 0 bases from V and 5 bases from J, with 13 bases in between. CDR3 length equals 15 residues. The source material was PBMCs from blood, sampled 4 to 6 days after vaccination. The sequence was collected from a man between 45 and 60 years old who received an inactivated influenza vaccine. This chain connects TRBV15 to TRBJ1-1; D is unclear. Written as DNA, the CDR3 is TGTGCCACCAGCAGAGATCCGAGGGCGCAGACTGAAGCTTTCTTT. This sequence encodes CATSRDPRAQTEAFF. The entire variable domain, with the rest obtained from reference TRBV15 and TRBJ1-1, is as follows: DAMVIQNPRYQVTQFGKPVTLSCSQTLNHNVMYWYQQKSSQAPKLLFHYYDKDFNNEADTPDNFQSRRPNTSFCFLDIRSPGLGDTAMYLCATSRDPRAQTEAFFGQGTRLTVV.